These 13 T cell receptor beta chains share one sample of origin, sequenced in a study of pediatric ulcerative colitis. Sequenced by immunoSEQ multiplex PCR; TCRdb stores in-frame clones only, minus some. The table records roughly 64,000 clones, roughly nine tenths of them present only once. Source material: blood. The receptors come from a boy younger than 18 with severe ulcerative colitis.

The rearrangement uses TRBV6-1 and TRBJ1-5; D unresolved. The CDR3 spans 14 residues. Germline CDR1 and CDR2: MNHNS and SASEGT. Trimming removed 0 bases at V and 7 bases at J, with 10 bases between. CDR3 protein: CASSEALLGQPQHF. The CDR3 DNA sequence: TGTGCCAGCAGTGAAGCGCTTCTAGGACAGCCCCAGCATTTT.

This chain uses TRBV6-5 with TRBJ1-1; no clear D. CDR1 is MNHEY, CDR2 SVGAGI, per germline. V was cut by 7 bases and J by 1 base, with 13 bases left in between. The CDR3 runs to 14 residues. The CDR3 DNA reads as TGTGCCAGCACCAAGACCCGGGGGAACACTGAAGCTTTCTTT. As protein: CASTKTRGNTEAFF.

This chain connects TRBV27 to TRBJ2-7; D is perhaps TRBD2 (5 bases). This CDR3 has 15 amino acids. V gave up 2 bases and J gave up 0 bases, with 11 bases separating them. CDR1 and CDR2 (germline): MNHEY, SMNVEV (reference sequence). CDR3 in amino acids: CASSLRHDYSYEQYF. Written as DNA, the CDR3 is TGTGCCAGCAGTTTACGACATGACTACTCCTACGAGCAGTACTTC.

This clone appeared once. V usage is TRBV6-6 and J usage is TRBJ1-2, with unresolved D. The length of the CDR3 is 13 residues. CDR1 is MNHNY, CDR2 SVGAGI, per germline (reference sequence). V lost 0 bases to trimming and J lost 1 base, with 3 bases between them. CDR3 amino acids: CASSYSLNYGYTF. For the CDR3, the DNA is TGTGCCAGCAGTTACTCCCTTAACTATGGCTACACCTTC.

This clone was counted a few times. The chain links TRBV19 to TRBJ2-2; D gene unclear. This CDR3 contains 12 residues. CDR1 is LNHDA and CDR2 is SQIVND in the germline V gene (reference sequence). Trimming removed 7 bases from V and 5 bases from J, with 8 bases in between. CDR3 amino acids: CASIQGTGELFF. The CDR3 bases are TGTGCCAGTATTCAAGGTACCGGGGAGCTGTTTTTT. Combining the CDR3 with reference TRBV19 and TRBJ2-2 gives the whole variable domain DGGITQSPKYLFRKEGQNVTLSCEQNLNHDAMYWYRQDPGQGLRLIYYSQIVNDFQKGDIAEGYSVSREKKESFPLTVTSAQKNPTAFYLCASIQGTGELFFGEGSRLTVL.

For the CDR3, the DNA is TGTGCCAGCAGCTTGGCCAGGAGGGCAGATACGCAGTATTTT. Translated, it gives CASSLARRADTQYF. The genes are TRBV7-2 and TRBJ2-3, with D tentatively TRBD2 (6 bases). V was clipped by 3 bases and J by 4 bases, with 11 bases between them. Per germline, CDR1 SGHTA and CDR2 FQGNSA. This CDR3 contains 14 residues.

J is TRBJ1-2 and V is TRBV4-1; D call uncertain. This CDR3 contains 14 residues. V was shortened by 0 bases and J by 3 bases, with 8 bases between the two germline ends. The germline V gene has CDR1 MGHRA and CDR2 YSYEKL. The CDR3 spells CASSQDNRDYGYTF. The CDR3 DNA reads TGCGCCAGCAGCCAAGATAATAGGGACTATGGCTACACCTTC.

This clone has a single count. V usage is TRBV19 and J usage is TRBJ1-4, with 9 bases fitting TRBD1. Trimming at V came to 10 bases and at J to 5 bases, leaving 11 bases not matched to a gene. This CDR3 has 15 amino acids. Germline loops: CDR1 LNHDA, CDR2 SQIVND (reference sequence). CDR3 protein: CATCDGGTGNEKLFF. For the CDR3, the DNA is TGTGCCACCTGCGACGGAGGGACAGGGAATGAAAAACTGTTTTTT.

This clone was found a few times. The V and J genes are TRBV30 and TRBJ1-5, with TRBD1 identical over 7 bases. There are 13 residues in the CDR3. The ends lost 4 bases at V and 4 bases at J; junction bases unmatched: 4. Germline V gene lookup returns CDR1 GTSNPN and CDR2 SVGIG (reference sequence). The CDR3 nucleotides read TGTGCCTGGACCACACAGGGGAATCAGCCCCAGCATTTT. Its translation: CAWTTQGNQPQHF.

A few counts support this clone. CDR3 nucleotide sequence: TGTGCCAGTAGAACCAAAGCGGGCGAGGCGACTGCTCTCTCTGGAAACACCATATATTTT. Its protein product is CASRTKAGEATALSGNTIYF. The chain employs TRBV19 and TRBJ1-3, with no clear D. With 6 bases removed from V and 0 bases from J, the gap between germline ends came to 27 bases. This CDR3 is built from 20 residues. Germline assignment: CDR1 LNHDA and CDR2 SQIVND (reference sequence).

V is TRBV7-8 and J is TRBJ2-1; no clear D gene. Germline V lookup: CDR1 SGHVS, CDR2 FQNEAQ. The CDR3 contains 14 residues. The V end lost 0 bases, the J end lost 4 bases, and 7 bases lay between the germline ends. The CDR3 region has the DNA TGTGCCAGCAGCTTAGCCGCCGGGTACAATGAGCAGTTCTTC. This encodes CASSLAAGYNEQFF.

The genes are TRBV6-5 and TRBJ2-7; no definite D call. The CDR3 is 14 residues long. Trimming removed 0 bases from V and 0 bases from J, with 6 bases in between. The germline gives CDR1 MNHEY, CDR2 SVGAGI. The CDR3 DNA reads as TGTGCCAGCAGTTACTCGATAGGCTCCTACGAGCAGTACTTC. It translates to CASSYSIGSYEQYF.

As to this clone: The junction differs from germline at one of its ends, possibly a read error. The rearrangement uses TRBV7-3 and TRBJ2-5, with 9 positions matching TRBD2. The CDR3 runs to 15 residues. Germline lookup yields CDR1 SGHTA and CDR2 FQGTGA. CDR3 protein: CASSYIAGAPETQYF. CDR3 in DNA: TGTGCTAGCAGCTACATAGCGGGAGCACCAGAGACCCAGTACTTC.